This TCR beta chain was observed in a study of long-term antiretroviral therapy in people with HIV (dated 2022 in TCRdb). Study-wide context: The earliest samples were collected about a decade before the 2015 WHO recommendation for immediate ART, when ART was typically delayed until CD4 counts fell. Whether ART initiation and durable HIV suppression were associated with changes in peripheral blood TRB repertoire composition and diversity was tested in a retrospective serial study. A total of around 200 cryopreserved PBMC samples were contributed to the cohort by 30 adults with confirmed HIV infection, with samples collected serially over a mean of approximately six years (range 1-12). Among the 30 to 35 participants with HIV, around 10 were female. No cross-contamination during QIAcube processing turned up in test extractions that ran a monoclonal T-cell line alongside 25 to 35 polyclonal samples. Summary of the overall study and its limitations: Inferences about post-ART repertoire changes are limited because no data were available on ART adherence, viral resistance or therapy changes. The samples were dated from about 2004 to 2018, and the ART regimens that were used may be less effective than current ART regimens. Expanded TRB clones identified before ART initiation dominated the repertoire at all time points, although this dominance fluctuated and declined in many PLHIV after ART. Because PBMC availability was limited, only the TCR beta chain was sequenced, with no alpha chain pairing. Narrower CDR3 length ranges were observed in HIV repertoires than in controls, and an antigen-experienced repertoire with only a slight naive shift after ART was suggested by the network structure. Starting ART was linked to a significant rise in TRB diversity, yet even after long-term ART the diversity remained significantly lower than in transplant donor controls. Unsorted PBMC were profiled instead of sorted CD4+ and CD8+ T cells because pre-ART samples had limited cell numbers.

Participants were included only if at least one PBMC sample before ART initiation and at least two post-ART samples were available. All participants with HIV were treated in the United States of America. Before DNA extraction, cryopreserved samples of about 0.95-11 million PBMC were thawed and washed. At the time of the earliest PBMC sample for each participant with HIV, ages ranged from roughly 23 to 60 years. PBMC samples were contributed by each participant from 1-4 timepoints before ART initiation and 2-8 timepoints after ART initiation, with a median of 7 samples. Serial HIV viral load, CD4+ T-cell count, ART history and demographic data were obtained for every participant. Genomic DNA was extracted from unsorted PBMC with a Qiagen kit on a QIAcube, with processing performed in batches of 12 samples. A remark on this clone: Its target antigen remains unknown. No much larger clone exists at a distance of one base, and base qualities are not known.

Sequencing of the TRB variable region was done with the immunoSEQ hsTCRB v3.0 assay at survey level resolution. The targeted TRB sequencing depth was roughly 40,000-55,000 T-cell genomes per sample. Pooled TRB libraries were sequenced on an Illumina MiSeq with a v3 150-cycle kit. From the authors' description of their analysis: Repertoire analysis ran in R within a reproducible Nextflow workflow covering QC, data transformation and analysis. LymphoSeq2, an R package for AIRR-Seq data exploration, was used to implement custom analyses. After excluding a few samples that yielded fewer than 5000 total TRB sequences, around 190 HIV repertoires remained for analysis. Among the roughly 190 retained HIV repertoires, roughly 60 were collected before ART initiation and approximately 130 were collected after ART initiation. Each repertoire was downsampled to 5000 TRB nucleotide sequences, and summary statistics were averaged across 100 downsampling iterations. Only TRB sequences with CDR3 regions of at least seven amino acids were retained for analysis. Two measures captured diversity: a Shannon entropy-derived clonality score and the Gini coefficient. Repertoire networks linked the top 5000 CDR3 amino acid sequences whenever two sequences differed by an edit distance of one. For TRB CDR3 amino acid sequences, GLIPH2 was used to predict antigen specificity groups and MHC restriction. To flag known associations with CMV, EBV, HIV or tissue antigens, CDR3 amino acid sequences were compared against VDJdb and McPAS-TCR. Pre-ART, post-ART and control groups were compared with Wilcoxon signed-rank tests and Holm-Bonferroni correction. TCRdb's version of the immuneACCESS table is confined to in-frame rearrangements and falls short of the full clone set. An unresolved V gene accounts for under half of the shortfall where checked; the remainder is of unknown origin. V and J calls plus clone size are reproduced from that table; the DNA served to infer D and trimming. For this sample the table gives 15,000 to 20,000 clones, of which roughly 95% were detected only once. Of the sample, 1.4% falls within the top ten clones.

Its CDR3 holds 14 amino acids, cysteine through phenylalanine. Only CDR3 DNA is held: 42 bases, read in frame from base 1. The germline V gene encodes CDR1 SEHNR and CDR2 FQNEAQ (reference sequence). V trim: 2 bases; J trim: 4 bases; unmatched bases: 4. The chain is encoded by TRBV7-9 joined to TRBJ1-1; the junction holds 7 bases that match TRBD1. This clonotype was sampled from a man between 25 and 39 years old with HIV. The starting material was unsorted PBMCs, obtained 10 to 12 years after starting antiretroviral therapy. In nucleotides, the sequence is TGTGCCAGCAGCTTACAGGGGGAGAGCACTGAAGCTTTCTTT. This yields the protein CASSLQGESTEAFF.